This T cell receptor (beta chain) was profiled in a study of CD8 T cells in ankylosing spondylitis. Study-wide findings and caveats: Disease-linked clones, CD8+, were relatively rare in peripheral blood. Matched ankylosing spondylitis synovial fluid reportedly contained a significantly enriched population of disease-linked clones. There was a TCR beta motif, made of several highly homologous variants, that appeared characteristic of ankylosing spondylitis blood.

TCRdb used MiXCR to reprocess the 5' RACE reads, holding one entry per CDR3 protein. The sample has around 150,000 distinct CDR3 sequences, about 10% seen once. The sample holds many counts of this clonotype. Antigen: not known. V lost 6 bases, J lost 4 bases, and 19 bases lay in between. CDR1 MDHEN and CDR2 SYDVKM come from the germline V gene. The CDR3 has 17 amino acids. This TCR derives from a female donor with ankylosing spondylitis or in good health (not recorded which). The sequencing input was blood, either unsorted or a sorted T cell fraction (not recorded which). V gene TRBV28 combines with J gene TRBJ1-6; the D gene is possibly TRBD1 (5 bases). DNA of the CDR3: TGTGCCAGCAGACCCGGGACGACCAACGTATATAATTCACCCCTCCACTTT. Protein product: CASRPGTTNVYNSPLHF.